This TCR beta chain was documented in a study of neurological immune-mediated disorders. General observations from the study: The highest TCR clonal expansion occurred in HTLV-1-associated myelopathy; multiple sclerosis fell below healthy controls.

In its sample, this clonotype was seen many times. What it binds is not known. There were 1 million CD4+ or CD8+ T cells used in the sorted libraries. Synthesis of cDNA was accomplished via 5'RACE employing 10-nucleotide random UMIs. TCRdb re-called the 5' RACE reads through MiXCR, storing one row per CDR3 protein. The sample contains fewer than 40,000 distinct CDR3 sequences, approximately 4% of which appear only once. CDR1 is MGHDK and CDR2 is SYGVNS in the germline V gene. This CDR3 is 14 amino acids long. Trimming took off 6 bases at V and 5 bases at J, with 17 bases between the two ends. Sequencing used CD4+ T cells from blood. This TCR was recovered from a woman aged 40 to 50 in good health. V is TRBV25-1 and J is TRBJ2-7, with D perhaps matching TRBD1 (6 bases). CDR3: CASRDSRTANEQYF. CDR3 in DNA: TGTGCCAGCAGAGATTCCCGGACAGCAAACGAGCAGTACTTC.